Following are 23 T cell receptor beta chains from one sample sequenced in a study of cytomegalovirus exposure and HLA in healthy donors. The PCR was carried out with 60 Vbeta primers and 13 Jbeta primers. Profiling relied on immunoSEQ multiplex PCR, and the TCRdb table lists in-frame clones only, not all of them. Of 160,000 or so clones in the sample, more than 60% are singletons; the top ten hold 3.5% to 5.5%. Sequenced material: PBMCs. These receptors were obtained from a man aged 35-49 years in good health and CMV-seronegative.

V and J are TRBV6-1 and TRBJ1-6, with 11 nucleotides matching TRBD1. CDR3 length: 16 residues. Germline CDR1 MNHNS, CDR2 SASEGT. Trimming removed 4 bases from V and 7 bases from J; junction bases left unmatched: 6. CDR3 coding DNA: TGTGCCAGCAGTGGCGGACAGGGGGCGAAAAATTCACCCCTCCACTTT. It encodes CASSGGQGAKNSPLHF.

The V and J genes are TRBV2 and TRBJ1-4; possible D gene TRBD1, 5 bases. CDR3 length: 13 residues. Germline CDR1 and CDR2: SNHLY and FYNNEI. Trimming left V 4 bases short and J 8 bases short, with 11 bases between. This chain's CDR3 is CASSVGALEKLFF. The CDR3 DNA follows: TGTGCCAGCAGTGTTGGGGCACTCGAAAAACTGTTTTTT.

Concerning this clone: Other DNA sequences in the same sample also yield this CDR3. The gene calls are TRBV4-1 and TRBJ2-7; TRBD1 aligns across 8 bases. Germline V CDR1 and CDR2: MGHRA, YSYEKL. With V trimmed by 4 bases and J by 5 bases, 4 bases remained unmatched. CDR3 size: 13 residues. The CDR3 reads CASSLLTGDEQYF. CDR3 in DNA: TGCGCCAGCAGCCTATTGACAGGGGACGAGCAGTACTTC.

The chain carries TRBV13 and TRBJ1-3; TRBD1 is a possible D gene (5 bases). The germline gives CDR1 PRHDT, CDR2 FYEKMQ (reference sequence). V was pared by 8 bases and J by 1 base, with 15 bases between. The CDR3 loop spans 15 amino acids. CDR3 amino acids: CASGFRQSSGNTIYF. The CDR3 DNA sequence: TGTGCCAGCGGGTTTCGACAGTCTTCTGGAAACACCATATATTTT.

The chain uses TRBV30 and TRBJ1-1; 7 bases map to TRBD1. This CDR3 has 11 amino acids. The trim removed 7 bases at V and 11 bases at J, leaving 10 bases unmatched. Per germline, CDR1 GTSNPN and CDR2 SVGIG (reference sequence). CDR3 residues: CALTTGRVAFF. CDR3 nucleotide sequence: TGTGCCTTAACGACAGGGCGTGTTGCTTTCTTT.

The chain links TRBV7-9 to TRBJ2-1, with 9 bases lining up with TRBD1. The CDR3 loop spans 14 amino acids. V dropped 1 base and J dropped 7; count of bases not matched to a gene: 2. Germline values: CDR1 SEHNR, CDR2 FQNEAQ (reference sequence). CDR3 in DNA: TGTGCCAGCAGCTTAGGCGGACAGGGGAATGAGCAGTTCTTC. Its protein product is CASSLGGQGNEQFF.

The V gene is TRBV28, the J gene TRBJ1-3; D ambiguous. Germline CDR1 MDHEN, CDR2 SYDVKM. V shed 3 bases and J shed 0 bases, with 6 bases lying between them. CDR3 size: 14 residues. The CDR3 coding sequence is TGTGCCAGCAGTTTCGGAGGCTCTGGAAACACCATATATTTT. It encodes CASSFGGSGNTIYF.

The V gene is TRBV7-9, the J gene TRBJ2-5; the D gene is possibly TRBD2 (6 bases). The V end lost 5 bases, the J end lost 4 bases, and 20 bases lay between the germline ends. The CDR3 extends over 16 amino acids. Germline CDR1 reads SEHNR; CDR2 reads FQNEAQ (reference sequence). This CDR3 is CASSLGPGGLLETQYF. CDR3 sequence (DNA): TGTGCCAGCAGCCTGGGGCCCGGAGGGTTATTAGAGACCCAGTACTTC.

This clone showed up just a few times. The chain is built from TRBV19 and TRBJ2-3, with D possibly matching TRBD2 (5 bases). Trimming removed 3 bases at V and 3 bases at J, with 10 bases between. Germline values: CDR1 LNHDA, CDR2 SQIVND (reference sequence). This CDR3 has 14 residues. CDR3 sequence reads: CASSMDRGTDTQYF. CDR3 coding DNA: TGTGCCAGTAGTATGGACCGGGGAACAGATACGCAGTATTTT.

The chain joins TRBV7-9 to TRBJ2-5, with TRBD1 matching 10 bases. Losses at the gene ends were 5 bases for V and 2 bases for J; bases not matched to a gene: 8. The CDR3 has 16 residues. Germline CDR1 and CDR2: SEHNR and FQNEAQ (reference sequence). The CDR3 DNA is TGTGCCAGCAGCCGGATCACGGGACAGGGGCAAGAGACCCAGTACTTC. It yields the protein CASSRITGQGQETQYF. Full variable domain (remainder filled in from reference TRBV7-9 and TRBJ2-5): DTGVSQNPRHKITKRGQNVTFRCDPISEHNRLYWYRQTLGQGPEFLTYFQNEAQLEKSRLLSDRFSAERPKGSFSTLEIQRTEQGDSAMYLCASSRITGQGQETQYFGPGTRLLVL.

In DNA, the CDR3 is TGCAGCGTTGAACTACAGGGGAATTCCTACGAGCAGTACTTC. Its protein is CSVELQGNSYEQYF. This chain uses TRBV29-1 with TRBJ2-7, with 7 positions matching TRBD1. The V gene end was trimmed by 2 bases and the J gene end by 1 base; junction bases not matched to a gene: 5. CDR3 size: 14 residues. The germline V gene has CDR1 SQVTM and CDR2 ANQGSEA.

J is TRBJ2-1 and V is TRBV11-3, with 7 nucleotides matching TRBD2. CDR3 length: 15 amino acids. The J segment lost 6 bases and the V segment lost 0 bases, leaving 5 bases of the junction unmatched. Germline V gene lookup returns CDR1 SGHNT and CDR2 YENEEA. The CDR3 reads CASSLDTSGINEQFF. The CDR3 region has the DNA TGTGCCAGCAGCTTAGATACCAGCGGGATCAATGAGCAGTTCTTC.

This clone was picked up one time. The chain combines TRBV27 with TRBJ2-3; TRBD1 matches at 8 bases. Germline V lookup: CDR1 MNHEY, CDR2 SMNVEV (reference sequence). J lost 5 bases, V lost 5 bases, and 12 bases had no gene match. The length of the CDR3 is 16 residues. CDR3 protein: CASSRGQADMGDTQYF. For the CDR3, the DNA is TGTGCCAGCAGTAGGGGACAGGCCGATATGGGAGATACGCAGTATTTT.

This clone showed up just once. This chain links TRBV28 with TRBJ2-1; 10 nucleotides align to TRBD1. V lost 10 bases and J lost 4; bases outside the gene matches: 19. The CDR3 spans 18 residues. Germline CDR1 reads MDHEN; CDR2 reads SYDVKM. CDR3 sequence reads: CAIDLLEGGTGVYNEQFF. CDR3 DNA: TGTGCCATCGACTTACTAGAGGGGGGGACAGGGGTATACAATGAGCAGTTCTTC.

J is TRBJ2-2 and V is TRBV5-1, with 9 bases identical to TRBD1. The CDR3 is 15 amino acids. V lost 4 bases and J lost 1; bases outside the gene matches: 2. The germline V gene has CDR1 SGHRS and CDR2 YFSETQ. CDR3 sequence: CASSLDRGNTGELFF. Here the CDR3 DNA reads TGCGCCAGCAGCCTGGACAGGGGGAACACCGGGGAGCTGTTTTTT.

The chain recombines TRBV5-1 with TRBJ1-1; no definite D call. Between the trimmed V and J ends, which lost 0 bases and 6 bases, there was a span of 12 bases. The CDR3 is made up of 14 amino acids. From germline, CDR1 is SGHRS and CDR2 YFSETQ. The CDR3 is CASSLVTSRAEAFF. As DNA, the CDR3 is TGCGCCAGCAGCTTGGTCACCTCTCGGGCTGAAGCTTTCTTT.

V usage is TRBV19 and J usage is TRBJ1-5, with unresolved D. This CDR3 is built from 14 residues. CDR1 and CDR2 from the germline V gene are LNHDA and SQIVND (reference sequence). Deletions cut 5 bases from V and 6 bases from J, with 14 bases between. CDR3 nucleotide sequence: TGTGCCAGTAGTCCTCTGGGCCTAGCTCAGCCCCAGCATTTT. Encoded protein: CASSPLGLAQPQHF.

This sequence joins TRBV7-2 and TRBJ1-4, with TRBD1 identical over 8 bases. The CDR3 is 14 amino acids. Per the germline V gene, CDR1 is SGHTA and CDR2 is FQGNSA. J lost 7 bases, V lost 7 bases, and 8 bases had no gene match. CDR3 region: CASKRGQATEKLFF. As DNA, the CDR3 is TGTGCCAGCAAGAGGGGACAGGCCACTGAAAAACTGTTTTTT. Full variable domain (missing parts from reference TRBV7-2 and TRBJ1-4): GAGVSQSPSNKVTEKGKDVELRCDPISGHTALYWYRQSLGQGLEFLIYFQGNSAPDKSGLPSDRFSAERTGGSVSTLTIQRTQQEDSAVYLCASKRGQATEKLFFGSGTQLSVL.

The chain has TRBV12-5 and TRBJ2-5; D remains ambiguous. The V gene's germline CDR1 is LGHNT and CDR2 FRNRAP. Between the trimmed V and J ends, which lost 6 bases and 4 bases, there was a span of 15 bases. This CDR3 is 14 amino acids long. As DNA, the CDR3 is TGTGCTAGTGGCCTCCCCCTAGAACGAGAGACCCAGTACTTC. It encodes CASGLPLERETQYF.

This clone came up once. The gene calls are TRBV28 and TRBJ2-7; D gene unclear. The CDR3 extends over 14 amino acids. Germline CDR1 MDHEN, CDR2 SYDVKM. The V end lost 7 bases, the J end lost 0 bases, and 13 bases lay between the germline ends. In DNA form, the CDR3 reads TGTGCCAGCAACCCCCACCCGAGCTCCTACGAGCAGTACTTC. It encodes CASNPHPSSYEQYF.

This clone was seen a few times. The chain has TRBV6-4 and TRBJ2-3, with 9 positions matching TRBD2. Germline V gene lookup returns CDR1 MRHNA and CDR2 SNTAGT. V shed 3 bases and J 7 bases; nucleotides not matched to a gene: 11. This CDR3 contains 16 residues. This CDR3 is CASSEEGSGGPYTQYF. The CDR3, as DNA: TGTGCCAGCAGTGAGGAGGGTAGCGGGGGTCCATATACGCAGTATTTT.

The rearrangement uses TRBV10-3 and TRBJ2-7; 8 nucleotides align to TRBD1. CDR3 length equals 13 residues. With 6 bases clipped from V and 3 bases from J, the junction kept 4 bases outside the gene matches. Germline V CDR1 and CDR2: ENHRY, SYGVKD. The CDR3: CAISIGQGYEQYF. The CDR3 DNA reads TGTGCCATCAGCATCGGACAGGGCTACGAGCAGTACTTC.

The chain couples TRBV10-2 to TRBJ1-3; the D gene is possibly TRBD1 (6 bases). Trimming pared 5 bases from V and 3 bases from J, leaving 14 bases between. The CDR3 runs to 15 residues. From germline, CDR1 is WSHSY and CDR2 SAAADI. The CDR3 loop reads CASSTPDSLGNTIYF. The CDR3, as DNA: TGCGCCAGCAGTACCCCGGACAGCCTTGGAAACACCATATATTTT.